Below, 31 T cell receptor beta chains from the same sample are listed, as sequenced in a study of control samples from healthy donors and cancer patients. The method was immunoSEQ multiplex PCR; TCRdb's version includes in-frame clones alone and lacks a portion of them. In the table there are under 200,000 clones, 90% to 95% of which are singletons. Sequenced: blood. These receptors were collected from a woman aged 40 to 50 in good health.

This clone has just a few counts. The chain has TRBV6-2 or TRBV6-3 and TRBJ2-7; the match to TRBD1 covers 10 bases. Trimming took 6 bases from V and 6 from J; bases not matched to a gene: 11. CDR1 is MNHEY, CDR2 SVGEGT, per germline. The CDR3 loop spans 15 amino acids. The CDR3 region has the DNA TGTGCCAGCAGCCTCCGTGGGACAGGGGCTCTCGAGCAGTACTTC. Translated: CASSLRGTGALEQYF.

Only a few counts were recorded for this clone. The rearrangement uses TRBV7-9 and TRBJ2-1; 9 bases match TRBD2. V was pared by 2 bases and J by 7 bases, with 12 bases of the junction left unmatched. The CDR3 is 17 amino acids. Germline-derived CDR1 and CDR2 are SEHNR and FQNEAQ (reference sequence). The CDR3 region is CASSLTSVAGGRNEQFF. The CDR3 DNA sequence: TGTGCCAGCAGCTTAACTAGTGTGGCGGGAGGGAGGAATGAGCAGTTCTTC.

This sequence joins TRBV7-2 and TRBJ1-6; D is uncertain. The ends were cut back, 3 bases at V and 9 bases at J, with 9 bases in the middle. The V gene's germline CDR1 is SGHTA and CDR2 FQGNSA. This CDR3 comprises 13 residues. The CDR3 loop reads CASSLEFGSPLHF. The CDR3 DNA is TGTGCCAGCAGCTTGGAATTCGGTTCACCCCTCCACTTT.

This chain connects TRBV5-1 to TRBJ1-1; D remains ambiguous. Germline-derived CDR1 and CDR2 are SGHRS and YFSETQ. Trimming took off 2 bases at V and 5 bases at J, with 13 bases between the two ends. The CDR3 contains 14 residues. CDR3 protein: CASSLGYITTEAFF. CDR3 coding DNA: TGCGCCAGCAGCTTAGGTTACATAACAACTGAAGCTTTCTTT.

This clone appeared a single time. This rearrangement joins TRBV7-2 to TRBJ1-1; tentative D call: TRBD1 (5 bases). This CDR3 is built from 15 residues. Trimming removed 5 bases at V and 1 base at J, with 14 bases between. Germline V gives CDR1 SGHTA, CDR2 FQGNSA. The CDR3 nucleotides are TGTGCCAGCAGCCCGCCGGGGGTTTGGAACACTGAAGCTTTCTTT. Residues: CASSPPGVWNTEAFF.

This clone was picked up one time. This rearrangement joins TRBV7-9 to TRBJ1-3; TRBD1 agrees at 9 bases. This CDR3 contains 17 residues. Trimming took 1 base from V and 5 from J; bases not matched to a gene: 9. Germline V gene lookup returns CDR1 SEHNR and CDR2 FQNEAQ (reference sequence). CDR3 loop: CASSLGTGTGFRNTIYF. Written as DNA, the CDR3 is TGTGCCAGCAGCTTAGGAACCGGGACAGGGTTTCGAAACACCATATATTTT.

This clone was detected once. The rearrangement joins TRBV19 to TRBJ1-6, with unresolved D. CDR1 is LNHDA, CDR2 SQIVND, per germline (reference sequence). V gave up 1 base and J gave up 5 bases, with 9 bases separating them. This CDR3 contains 15 residues. The CDR3 region is CASSIGRRNNSPLHF. In DNA form, the CDR3 reads TGTGCCAGTAGTATAGGGCGCAGGAATAATTCACCCCTCCACTTT.

This clone was recorded once. The chain couples TRBV27 to TRBJ1-5, with 7 positions matching TRBD1. CDR1 and CDR2 from the germline V gene are MNHEY and SMNVEV (reference sequence). The CDR3 runs 14 residues. J was trimmed by 5 bases and V by 6 bases; bases with no gene match: 7. The CDR3 is CASSVTGPHQPQHF. The CDR3 nucleotides read TGTGCCAGCAGCGTGACAGGGCCCCATCAGCCCCAGCATTTT.

This clone was seen a single time. The V call is TRBV27, the J call TRBJ2-1, with 7 nucleotides matching TRBD2. The CDR3 spans 13 residues. Germline CDR1 MNHEY, CDR2 SMNVEV (reference sequence). With 2 bases clipped from V and 7 bases from J, the junction kept 2 bases outside the gene matches. CDR3 sequence: CASSLGTINEQFF. In nucleotides, the CDR3 is TGTGCCAGCAGTTTAGGGACTATAAATGAGCAGTTCTTC.

The chain combines TRBV7-2 with TRBJ1-5; TRBD1 matches 7 bases. The CDR3 covers 15 residues. V gave up 4 bases and J gave up 5 bases; unmatched junction bases: 8. Germline CDR1 reads SGHTA; CDR2 reads FQGNSA. This chain's CDR3 is CASSSPTGEDQPQHF. For the CDR3, the DNA is TGTGCCAGCAGCTCGCCCACAGGGGAGGATCAGCCCCAGCATTTT.

The rearrangement links TRBV5-1 to TRBJ2-1; no definite D call. The V gene lost 2 bases and the J gene lost 0 bases, with 9 bases spanning the gap. From germline, CDR1 is SGHRS and CDR2 YFSETQ. The CDR3 spans 15 residues. The CDR3 sequence: CASSFVGNSYNEQFF. The DNA of the CDR3 is TGCGCCAGCAGCTTTGTGGGAAACTCCTACAATGAGCAGTTCTTC.

Details on this clone: A junction end diverges from the germline sequence, so it may reflect a read error. The rearrangement joins TRBV5-1 to TRBJ2-1; 10 nucleotides align to TRBD2. The CDR3 sequence is 15 residues long. The germline gives CDR1 SGHRS, CDR2 YFSETQ. The CDR3 DNA reads TGCGCCGGCAGGGCCGGGACTAGCGACGTCAATGAGCAGTTCTTC. The encoded protein is CAGRAGTSDVNEQFF.

The chain is built from TRBV25-1 and TRBJ1-3, with a weak D call TRBD1 (6 bases). In germline, CDR1 is MGHDK, CDR2 SYGVNS. Trimming cost V 3 bases and J 2 bases, with 14 bases left between them. The CDR3 length is 16 residues. CDR3 amino acids: CASSDGDISAGNTIYF. Here the CDR3 DNA reads TGTGCCAGCAGTGACGGGGACATCTCAGCTGGAAACACCATATATTTT. Full variable domain (missing parts from reference TRBV25-1 and TRBJ1-3): EADIYQTPRYLVIGTGKKITLECSQTMGHDKMYWYQQDPGMELHLIHYSYGVNSTEKGDLSSESTVSRIRTEHFPLTLESARPSHTSQYLCASSDGDISAGNTIYFGEGSWLTVV.

The chain joins TRBV5-1 to TRBJ2-5, with a possible D match to TRBD2 (6 bases). This CDR3 spans 18 amino acids. The germline V and J ends were trimmed by 1 base and 1 base, with 20 bases remaining between them. Germline CDR1 is SGHRS and CDR2 is YFSETQ. The CDR3 spells CASSLFSGREGGQETQYF. The CDR3 DNA sequence: TGCGCCAGCAGCTTGTTTTCCGGGAGAGAGGGAGGCCAAGAGACCCAGTACTTC.

V is TRBV10-3 and J is TRBJ1-1; D possibly corresponds to TRBD1 (5 bases). The germline V gene has CDR1 ENHRY and CDR2 SYGVKD. This CDR3 is built from 11 residues. V was clipped by 10 bases and J by 4 bases, with 10 bases between them. CDR3: CATGASTEAFF. The CDR3 DNA reads as TGTGCCACCGGGGCCAGCACTGAAGCTTTCTTT.

This clone was observed once. V and J are TRBV4-2 and TRBJ1-2; a possible D gene is TRBD1 (6 bases). The V end was cut by 1 base, the J end by 4 bases, with 10 bases between. The CDR3 consists of 14 residues. Germline V gene data show CDR1 as LGHNA and CDR2 as YNFKEQ. The CDR3, as DNA: TGTGCCAGCAGCCAAGCGAAGACAGGCTATGGCTACACCTTC. This encodes CASSQAKTGYGYTF.

The chain uses TRBV9 and TRBJ1-6, with D perhaps TRBD1 (6 bases). CDR3 size: 11 residues. From germline, CDR1 is SGDLS and CDR2 YYNGEE. Trimming shortened V by 7 bases and J by 11 bases, and 10 bases separated the two germline ends. In DNA form, the CDR3 reads TGTGCCAGCGGGGGGCGTCCACCCCTCCACTTT. Amino acids: CASGGRPPLHF.

V gene TRBV6-6 combines with J gene TRBJ2-2; tentative D call: TRBD2 (5 bases). The V gene lost 5 bases and the J gene lost 7 bases, with 14 bases spanning the gap. This CDR3 spans 14 amino acids. Germline V gene sequence: CDR1 MNHNY, CDR2 SVGAGI (reference sequence). The CDR3 DNA follows: TGTGCCAGCAGTCCGGGGAAAACTAACGGGGAGCTGTTTTTT. Its translation: CASSPGKTNGELFF.

V usage is TRBV6-5 and J usage is TRBJ2-7, with D unclear. V lost 0 bases and J lost 5, with 5 bases in between. Germline loops: CDR1 MNHEY, CDR2 SVGAGI. This CDR3 is 12 amino acids long. The CDR3 spells CASSYSNHEQYF. The CDR3 region has the DNA TGTGCCAGCAGTTACTCTAACCACGAGCAGTACTTC.

The chain recombines TRBV19 with TRBJ2-7, with D perhaps matching TRBD1 (5 bases). With 2 bases removed from V and 2 bases from J, the gap between germline ends came to 10 bases. Per germline, CDR1 LNHDA and CDR2 SQIVND (reference sequence). This CDR3 region has 14 residues. The CDR3 region has the DNA TGTGCCAGTAGTATAAACCCAGGGACCTACGAGCAGTACTTC. Translated, it gives CASSINPGTYEQYF.

The sample holds one count of this clone. The genes are TRBV9 and TRBJ1-6, with a tentative D call TRBD1 (6 bases). CDR1 is SGDLS, CDR2 YYNGEE, per germline. The V and J ends lost 3 bases and 10 bases respectively, with 20 bases between them. This CDR3 contains 16 residues. CDR3 bases: TGTGCCAGCAGCGAAGGGGGGTTTGGGGTCCGCTCACCCCTCCACTTT. This codes for CASSEGGFGVRSPLHF. Combining the CDR3 with reference TRBV9 and TRBJ1-6 gives the whole variable domain DSGVTQTPKHLITATGQRVTLRCSPRSGDLSVYWYQQSLDQGLQFLIQYYNGEERAKGNILERFSAQQFPDLHSELNLSSLELGDSALYFCASSEGGFGVRSPLHFGNGTRLTVT.

CDR3 residues: CASSHLKGGRGQPQHF. Written as DNA, the CDR3 is TGTGCCAGCAGCCACCTAAAAGGAGGGAGGGGCCAGCCCCAGCATTTT. The V and J genes are TRBV3-1 (or the pseudogene TRBV3-2) and TRBJ1-5, with D maybe TRBD1 (5 bases). The V gene lost 3 bases and the J gene lost 7 bases, with 19 bases spanning the gap. The CDR3 sequence is 16 residues long. CDR1 is LGHDT and CDR2 is YNNKEL in the germline V gene (reference sequence).

This chain connects TRBV5-1 to TRBJ2-7; tentative D call: TRBD1 (6 bases). V shed 2 bases and J shed 2 bases, with 11 bases lying between them. Germline V gives CDR1 SGHRS, CDR2 YFSETQ. The CDR3 extends over 14 amino acids. CDR3 loop: CASSLGQNTYEQYF. The CDR3 region has the DNA TGCGCCAGCAGCTTAGGACAGAACACCTACGAGCAGTACTTC.

The gene calls are TRBV18 and TRBJ2-2, with D hard to call. Germline CDR1 is KGHSH and CDR2 is LQKENI. V was clipped by 4 bases and J by 0 bases, with 3 bases between them. The CDR3 totals 13 residues. The CDR3 sequence is CASSLANTGELFF. The CDR3 DNA sequence: TGTGCCAGCTCACTAGCGAACACCGGGGAGCTGTTTTTT.

The chain carries TRBV3-1 (or the pseudogene TRBV3-2) and TRBJ1-3, with D unresolved. The germline V and J ends were trimmed by 1 base and 4 bases, with 8 bases remaining between them. Germline CDR1 reads LGHDT; CDR2 reads YNNKEL (reference sequence). This CDR3 is 14 amino acids long. CDR3: CASSQGARGNTIYF. As DNA, the CDR3 is TGTGCCAGCAGCCAAGGGGCGCGGGGAAACACCATATATTTT.

CDR3 region: CASSTEGSDYGYTF. As DNA, the CDR3 is TGTGCCAGCAGCACAGAAGGGAGCGACTATGGCTACACCTTC. The chain combines TRBV2 with TRBJ1-2, with D hard to call. V was shortened by 6 bases and J by 3 bases, with 14 bases between the two germline ends. The CDR3 runs to 14 residues. The germline V gene has CDR1 SNHLY and CDR2 FYNNEI.

This rearrangement joins TRBV2 to TRBJ2-7; a possible D gene is TRBD1 (6 bases). Per the germline V gene, CDR1 is SNHLY and CDR2 is FYNNEI. Trimming took 8 bases from V and 1 from J, leaving 15 bases between them. There are 14 residues in the CDR3. CDR3 protein: CASGTTQISYEQYF. CDR3 in DNA: TGTGCCAGCGGGACAACGCAGATTTCCTACGAGCAGTACTTC.

The chain combines TRBV28 with TRBJ1-2; 9 bases are a match to TRBD1. V shed 3 bases, J shed 5 bases, and the junction held 7 bases outside the gene matches. This CDR3 is built from 15 residues. CDR1 and CDR2 (germline): MDHEN, SYDVKM. CDR3 in amino acids: CASSFRGDRVYGYTF. The CDR3 coding sequence is TGTGCCAGCAGTTTCCGCGGGGACAGGGTGTATGGCTACACCTTC.

The rearrangement joins TRBV3-1 (or the pseudogene TRBV3-2) to TRBJ1-5, with D perhaps TRBD1 (5 bases). The CDR3 covers 14 residues. Germline V gene sequence: CDR1 LGHDT, CDR2 YNNKEL (reference sequence). Trimming removed 2 bases at V and 4 bases at J, with 9 bases between. This CDR3 is CASSQTGVNQPQHF. The CDR3 region has the DNA TGTGCCAGCAGCCAAACAGGCGTAAATCAGCCCCAGCATTTT.

This rearrangement joins TRBV7-9 to TRBJ2-2, with unresolved D. Per the germline V gene, CDR1 is SEHNR and CDR2 is FQNEAQ (reference sequence). The CDR3 consists of 14 residues. Trimming stripped 2 bases from V and 0 bases from J, with 4 bases between. CDR3 sequence: CASSLIPNTGELFF. Here the CDR3 DNA reads TGTGCCAGCAGCTTAATACCGAACACCGGGGAGCTGTTTTTT.

This clone came up once. V usage is TRBV11-1 and J usage is TRBJ2-2, with D maybe TRBD2 (6 bases). Germline V gene sequence: CDR1 SGHAT, CDR2 FQDESV (reference sequence). Trimming stripped 3 bases from V and 4 bases from J, with 9 bases between. CDR3 size: 14 residues. DNA of the CDR3: TGTGCCAGCAGCTTTGGGGGAGGCACCGGGGAGCTGTTTTTT. Translated, it gives CASSFGGGTGELFF.